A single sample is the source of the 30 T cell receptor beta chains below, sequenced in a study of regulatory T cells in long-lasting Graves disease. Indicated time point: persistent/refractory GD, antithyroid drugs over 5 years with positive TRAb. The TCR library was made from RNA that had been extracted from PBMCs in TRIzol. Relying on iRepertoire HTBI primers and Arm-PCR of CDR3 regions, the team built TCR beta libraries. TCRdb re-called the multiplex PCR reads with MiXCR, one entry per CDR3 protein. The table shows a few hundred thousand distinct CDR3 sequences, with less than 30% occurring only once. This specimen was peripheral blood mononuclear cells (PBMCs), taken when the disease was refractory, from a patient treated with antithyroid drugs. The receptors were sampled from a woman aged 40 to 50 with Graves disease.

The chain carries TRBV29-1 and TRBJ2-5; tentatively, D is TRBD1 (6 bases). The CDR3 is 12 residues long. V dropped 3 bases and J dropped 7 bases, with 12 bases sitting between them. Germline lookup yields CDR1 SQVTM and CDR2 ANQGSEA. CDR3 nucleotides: TGCAGCGTTGACGGGACATCAGGGACCCAGTACTTC. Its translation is CSVDGTSGTQYF.

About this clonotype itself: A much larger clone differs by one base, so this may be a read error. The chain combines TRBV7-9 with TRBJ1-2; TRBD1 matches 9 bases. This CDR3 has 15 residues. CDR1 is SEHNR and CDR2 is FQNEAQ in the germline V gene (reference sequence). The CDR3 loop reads CVSSLQGAVDYGYTF. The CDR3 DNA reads TGTGTCAGCAGCTTACAGGGGGCTGTCGACTATGGCTACACCTTC.

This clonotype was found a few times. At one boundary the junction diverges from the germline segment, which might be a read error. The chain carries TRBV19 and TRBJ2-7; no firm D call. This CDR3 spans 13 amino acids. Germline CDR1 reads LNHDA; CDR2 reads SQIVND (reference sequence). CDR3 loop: CASSSTETYAQYF. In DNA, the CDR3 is TGTGCCAGTAGTAGCACGGAGACCTACGCGCAGTACTTC.

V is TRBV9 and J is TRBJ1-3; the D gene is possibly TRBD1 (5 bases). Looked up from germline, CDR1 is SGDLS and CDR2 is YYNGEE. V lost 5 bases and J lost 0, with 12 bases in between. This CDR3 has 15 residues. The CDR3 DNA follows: TGTGCCAGCAGACCCGGGACGGCCTCTGGAAACACCATATATTTT. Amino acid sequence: CASRPGTASGNTIYF.

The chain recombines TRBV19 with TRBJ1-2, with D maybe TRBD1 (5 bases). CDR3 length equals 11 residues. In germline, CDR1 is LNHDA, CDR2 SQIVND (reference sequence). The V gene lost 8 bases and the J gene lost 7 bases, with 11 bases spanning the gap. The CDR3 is CASGAGGGYTF. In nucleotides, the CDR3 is TGTGCCAGTGGGGCCGGGGGTGGCTACACCTTC. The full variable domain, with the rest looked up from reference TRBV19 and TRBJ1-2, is DGGITQSPKYLFRKEGQNVTLSCEQNLNHDAMYWYRQDPGQGLRLIYYSQIVNDFQKGDIAEGYSVSREKKESFPLTVTSAQKNPTAFYLCASGAGGGYTFGSGTRLTVV.

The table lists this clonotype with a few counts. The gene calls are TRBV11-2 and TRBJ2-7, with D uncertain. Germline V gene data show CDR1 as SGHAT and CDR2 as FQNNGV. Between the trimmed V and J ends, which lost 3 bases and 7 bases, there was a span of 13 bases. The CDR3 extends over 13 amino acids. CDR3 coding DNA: TGTGCCAGCAGCTTTTATTCTCTTGGGGAGCAGTACTTC. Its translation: CASSFYSLGEQYF.

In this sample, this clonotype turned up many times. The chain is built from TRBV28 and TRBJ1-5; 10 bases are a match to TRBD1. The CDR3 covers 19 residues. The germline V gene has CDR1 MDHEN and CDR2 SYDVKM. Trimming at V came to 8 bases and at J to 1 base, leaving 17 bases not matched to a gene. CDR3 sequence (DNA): TGTGCCAGCTCCTTCAACCGGGACAGGGGACGCGAGAGCAATCAGCCCCAGCATTTT. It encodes CASSFNRDRGRESNQPQHF.

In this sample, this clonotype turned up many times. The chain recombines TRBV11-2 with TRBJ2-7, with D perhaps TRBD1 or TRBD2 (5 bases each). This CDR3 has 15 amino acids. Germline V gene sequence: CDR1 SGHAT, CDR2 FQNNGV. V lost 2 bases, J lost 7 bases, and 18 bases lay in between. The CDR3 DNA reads TGTGCCAGCAGCTTATGGGTAGCGCCCCCAGGGGAGCAGTACTTC. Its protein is CASSLWVAPPGEQYF.

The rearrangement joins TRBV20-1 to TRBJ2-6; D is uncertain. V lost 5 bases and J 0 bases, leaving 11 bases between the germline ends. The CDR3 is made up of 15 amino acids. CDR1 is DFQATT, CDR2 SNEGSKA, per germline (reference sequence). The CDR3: CSAQRLHSGANVLTF. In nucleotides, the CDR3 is TGCAGTGCTCAGAGGCTACACTCTGGGGCCAACGTCCTGACTTTC.

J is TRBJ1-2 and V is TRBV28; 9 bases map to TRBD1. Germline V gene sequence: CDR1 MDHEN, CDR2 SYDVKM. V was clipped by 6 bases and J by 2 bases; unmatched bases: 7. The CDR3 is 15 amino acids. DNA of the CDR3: TGTGCCAGCAGCCACGGGACAGGGAGGAACTATGGCTACACCTTC. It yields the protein CASSHGTGRNYGYTF.

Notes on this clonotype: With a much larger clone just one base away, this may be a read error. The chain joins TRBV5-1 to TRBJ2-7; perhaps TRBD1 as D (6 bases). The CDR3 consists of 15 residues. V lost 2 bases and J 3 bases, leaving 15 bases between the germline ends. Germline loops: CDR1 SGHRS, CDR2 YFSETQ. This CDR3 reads CASSLRPGTSYEQYF. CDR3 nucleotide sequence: TGCGCCAGCAGCTTAAGGCCCGGGACAAGCTACGAGCAGTACTTC. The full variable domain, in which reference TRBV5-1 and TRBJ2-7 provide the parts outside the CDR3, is KAGVTQTPRYLIKTRGQQVTLSCSPISGHRSVSWYQQTPGQGLQFLFEYFSETQRNKGNFPGRFSGRQFSNSRSEMNVSTLELGDSALYLCASSLRPGTSYEQYFGPGTRLTVT.

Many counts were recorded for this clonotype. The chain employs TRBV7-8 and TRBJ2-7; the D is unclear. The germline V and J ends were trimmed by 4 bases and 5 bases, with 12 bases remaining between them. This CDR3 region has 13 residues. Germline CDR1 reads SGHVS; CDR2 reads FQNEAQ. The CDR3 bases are TGTGCCAGCAGCTCAATGAGACTGAACGAGCAGTACTTC. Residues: CASSSMRLNEQYF.

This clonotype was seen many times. This chain's CDR3 is CASSELAIEQFF. CDR3 nucleotides: TGTGCCAGCAGTGAATTGGCTATTGAGCAGTTCTTC. The V and J genes are TRBV2 and TRBJ2-1; no firm D call. Per the germline V gene, CDR1 is SNHLY and CDR2 is FYNNEI. Trimming took off 2 bases at V and 9 bases at J, with 8 bases between the two ends. CDR3 size: 12 residues.

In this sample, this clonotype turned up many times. The CDR3 DNA is TGTGCCAGCAGTTACTCCGGGACCTTGGATCCTACTCGAACCTACGAGCAGTACTTC. Translation: CASSYSGTLDPTRTYEQYF. The chain uses TRBV6-5 and TRBJ2-7; perhaps D is TRBD1 or TRBD2 (5 bases each). This CDR3 region has 19 residues. V lost 0 bases to trimming and J lost 2 bases, with 23 bases between them. The germline V gene encodes CDR1 MNHEY and CDR2 SVGAGI.

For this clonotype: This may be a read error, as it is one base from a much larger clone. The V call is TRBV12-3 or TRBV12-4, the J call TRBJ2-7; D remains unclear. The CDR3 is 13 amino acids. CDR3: CASSPQLIDEQHF. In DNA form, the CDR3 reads TGTGCCAGCAGTCCCCAACTTATAGACGAGCAGCACTTC.

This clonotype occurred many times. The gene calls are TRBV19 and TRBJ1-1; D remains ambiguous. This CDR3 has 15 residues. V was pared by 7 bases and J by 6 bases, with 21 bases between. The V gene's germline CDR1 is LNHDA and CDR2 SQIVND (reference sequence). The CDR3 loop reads CASTSLWEVNAEAFF. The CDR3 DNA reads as TGTGCCAGTACCTCTCTTTGGGAAGTAAACGCTGAAGCTTTCTTT.

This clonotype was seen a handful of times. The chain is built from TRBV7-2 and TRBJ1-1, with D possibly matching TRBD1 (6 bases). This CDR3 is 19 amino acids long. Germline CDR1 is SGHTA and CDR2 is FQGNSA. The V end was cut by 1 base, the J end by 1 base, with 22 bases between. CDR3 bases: TGTGCCAGCAGCTTAGAGGGGGTACGCTCGGGGGCCCGGAACACTGAAGCTTTCTTT. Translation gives CASSLEGVRSGARNTEAFF.

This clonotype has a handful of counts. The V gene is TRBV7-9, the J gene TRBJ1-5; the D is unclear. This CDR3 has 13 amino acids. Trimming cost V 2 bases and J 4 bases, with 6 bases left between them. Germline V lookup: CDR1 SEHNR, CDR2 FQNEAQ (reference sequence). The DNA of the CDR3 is TGTGCCAGCAGCTTATCACAAAATCAGCCCCAGCATTTT. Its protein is CASSLSQNQPQHF.

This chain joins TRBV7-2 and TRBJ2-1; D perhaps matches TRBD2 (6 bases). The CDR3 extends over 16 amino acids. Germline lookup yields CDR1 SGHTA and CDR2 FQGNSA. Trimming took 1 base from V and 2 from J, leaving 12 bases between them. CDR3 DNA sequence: TGTGCCAGCAGCTTAGACTTGGGAGGAACCTACAATGAGCAGTTCTTC. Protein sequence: CASSLDLGGTYNEQFF.

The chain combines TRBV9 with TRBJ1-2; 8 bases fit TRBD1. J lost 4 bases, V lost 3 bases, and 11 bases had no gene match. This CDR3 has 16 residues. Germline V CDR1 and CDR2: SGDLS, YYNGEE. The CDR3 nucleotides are TGTGCCAGCAGCGCGTACAGACAGGGGCACGGCTATGGCTACACCTTC. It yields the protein CASSAYRQGHGYGYTF.

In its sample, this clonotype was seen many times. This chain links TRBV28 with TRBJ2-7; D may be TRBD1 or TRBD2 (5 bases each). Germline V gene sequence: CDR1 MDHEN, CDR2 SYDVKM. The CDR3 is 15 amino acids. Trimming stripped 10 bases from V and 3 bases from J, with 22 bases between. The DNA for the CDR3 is TGTGCCACCCATAACAAACGGGGCCGGGGCTACGAGCAGTACTTC. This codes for CATHNKRGRGYEQYF.

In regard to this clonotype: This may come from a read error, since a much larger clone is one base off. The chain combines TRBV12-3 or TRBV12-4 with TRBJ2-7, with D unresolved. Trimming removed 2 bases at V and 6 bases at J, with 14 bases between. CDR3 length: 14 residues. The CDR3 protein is CASSLSDGTCEQYF. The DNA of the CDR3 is TGTGCCAGCAGTTTATCCGACGGTACCTGCGAGCAGTACTTC.

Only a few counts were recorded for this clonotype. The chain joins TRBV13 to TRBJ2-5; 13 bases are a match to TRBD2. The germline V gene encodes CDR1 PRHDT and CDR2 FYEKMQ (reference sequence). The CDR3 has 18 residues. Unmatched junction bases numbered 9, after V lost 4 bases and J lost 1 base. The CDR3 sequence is CASSSWTSGSGTQETQYF. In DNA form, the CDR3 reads TGTGCCAGCAGCTCATGGACTAGCGGGAGCGGGACCCAAGAGACCCAGTACTTC.

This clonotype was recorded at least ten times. CDR3 residues: CASSPAREGTEAFF. The DNA of the CDR3 is TGTGCCAGCTCCCCAGCCAGGGAGGGTACTGAAGCTTTCTTT. The chain employs TRBV6-1 and TRBJ1-1; D may be TRBD1 (5 bases). Germline values: CDR1 MNHNS, CDR2 SASEGT. The V gene lost 8 bases and the J gene lost 5 bases, with 18 bases spanning the gap. The CDR3 has 14 residues.

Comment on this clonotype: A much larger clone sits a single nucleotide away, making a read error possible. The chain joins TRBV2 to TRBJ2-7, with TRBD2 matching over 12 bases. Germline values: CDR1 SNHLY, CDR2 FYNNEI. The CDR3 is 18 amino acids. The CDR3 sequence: CVSSDRASGRAWTYEQYF. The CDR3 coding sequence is TGTGTCAGCAGTGATAGGGCTAGCGGGAGGGCCTGGACCTACGAGCAGTACTTC.

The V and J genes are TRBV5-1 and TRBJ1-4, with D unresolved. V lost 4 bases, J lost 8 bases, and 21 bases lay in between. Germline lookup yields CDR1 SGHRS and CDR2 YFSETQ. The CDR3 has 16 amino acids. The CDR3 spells CASSPWTATTGEKLFF. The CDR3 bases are TGCGCCAGCAGCCCATGGACTGCCACTACGGGAGAAAAACTGTTTTTT.

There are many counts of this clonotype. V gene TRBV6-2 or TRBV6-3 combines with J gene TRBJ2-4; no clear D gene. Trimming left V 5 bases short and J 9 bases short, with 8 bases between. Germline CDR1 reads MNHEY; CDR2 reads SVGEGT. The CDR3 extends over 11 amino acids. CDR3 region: CASSELGIQYF. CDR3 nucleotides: TGTGCCAGCAGTGAATTGGGCATTCAGTACTTC.

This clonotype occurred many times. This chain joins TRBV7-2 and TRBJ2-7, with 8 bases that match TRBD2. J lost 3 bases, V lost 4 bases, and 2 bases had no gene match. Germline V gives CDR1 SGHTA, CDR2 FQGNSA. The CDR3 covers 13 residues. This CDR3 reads CASSWTSHYEQYF. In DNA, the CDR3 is TGTGCCAGCAGCTGGACTAGCCACTACGAGCAGTACTTC. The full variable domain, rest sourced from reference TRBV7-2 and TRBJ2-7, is GAGVSQSPSNKVTEKGKDVELRCDPISGHTALYWYRQSLGQGLEFLIYFQGNSAPDKSGLPSDRFSAERTGGSVSTLTIQRTQQEDSAVYLCASSWTSHYEQYFGPGTRLTVT.

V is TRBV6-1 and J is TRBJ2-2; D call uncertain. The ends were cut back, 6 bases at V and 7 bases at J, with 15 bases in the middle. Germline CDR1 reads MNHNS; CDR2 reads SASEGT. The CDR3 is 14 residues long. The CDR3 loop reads CASRRPGYDGELFF. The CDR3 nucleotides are TGTGCCAGCAGGCGACCGGGTTATGACGGGGAGCTGTTTTTT.

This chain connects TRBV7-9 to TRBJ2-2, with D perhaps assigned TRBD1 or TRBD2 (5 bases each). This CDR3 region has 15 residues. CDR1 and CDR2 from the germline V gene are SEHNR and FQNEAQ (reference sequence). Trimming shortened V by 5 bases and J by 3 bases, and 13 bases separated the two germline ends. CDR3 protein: CASSAGTAHTGELFF. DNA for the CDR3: TGTGCCAGCAGCGCCGGGACCGCCCACACCGGGGAGCTGTTTTTT. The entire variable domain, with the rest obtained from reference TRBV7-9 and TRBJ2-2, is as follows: DTGVSQNPRHKITKRGQNVTFRCDPISEHNRLYWYRQTLGQGPEFLTYFQNEAQLEKSRLLSDRFSAERPKGSFSTLEIQRTEQGDSAMYLCASSAGTAHTGELFFGEGSRLTVL.